The 4 T cell receptor beta chains listed next were all sequenced from one sample in a study of radiation and T cells in renal cell carcinoma. The time point was: baseline pretreatment blood. Treatment of the sample: 15 Gy SBRT to primary tumor, nephrectomy 4 weeks later. Here immunoSEQ multiplex PCR was the method, and the copy in TCRdb shows in-frame clones only, minus some. The profile covers some 100,000 clones, with over 65% appearing a single time and around 6.3% taken by the ten largest. The sample in question was blood, obtained from a patient whose treatment included radiotherapy and nephrectomy. The receptors here all came from a man between 60 and 75 years old with renal cell carcinoma.

The rearrangement links TRBV6-1 to TRBJ1-1; the D is unclear. The ends were cut back, 2 bases at V and 10 bases at J, with 20 bases in the middle. Germline CDR1 is MNHNS and CDR2 is SASEGT. CDR3 length: 15 amino acids. CDR3 in amino acids: CASSERVRPAQGAFF. CDR3 in DNA: TGTGCCAGCAGTGAACGGGTACGGCCGGCACAAGGAGCTTTCTTT.

This rearrangement joins TRBV2 to TRBJ2-3; tentatively, D is TRBD1 (5 bases). In germline, CDR1 is SNHLY, CDR2 FYNNEI. The CDR3 totals 15 residues. The germline V and J ends were trimmed by 1 base and 3 bases, with 11 bases remaining between them. Here the CDR3 reads CASSEGGMVTDTQYF. The CDR3 DNA follows: TGTGCCAGCAGTGAAGGGGGCATGGTGACAGATACGCAGTATTTT.

The count of this clone is one. The chain is built from TRBV10-3 and TRBJ1-5; D might be TRBD1 (6 bases). This CDR3 region has 15 residues. Trimming pared 6 bases from V and 0 bases from J, leaving 12 bases between. The germline CDR1 and CDR2 sequences are ENHRY and SYGVKD. CDR3 region: CAIREGQDSNQPQHF. DNA of the CDR3: TGTGCCATCAGGGAGGGACAAGATAGCAATCAGCCCCAGCATTTT.

V is TRBV4-1 and J is TRBJ2-5; possibly TRBD1 for D (5 bases). The CDR3 is 15 amino acids. The germline CDR1 and CDR2 sequences are MGHRA and YSYEKL. Trimming stripped 6 bases from V and 0 bases from J, with 14 bases between. The CDR3 here is CASRQDKQYQETQYF. Written as DNA, the CDR3 is TGCGCCAGCAGACAGGACAAACAATACCAAGAGACCCAGTACTTC.